Below, 11 T cell receptor beta chains from the same sample are listed, as sequenced in a study of somatic mutations in cytotoxic T cells in rheumatoid arthritis. Profiled with immunoSEQ multiplex PCR; TCRdb holds only in-frame clones, not every one. The table includes 15,000 to 20,000 clones, 70% to 90% detected once. Sequencing was done on a sample of CD8+ T cells sorted from blood. The receptor source for this set is an adult with rheumatoid arthritis.

The chain combines TRBV15 with TRBJ2-3, with a weak D call TRBD1 (6 bases). Per germline, CDR1 LNHNV and CDR2 YYDKDF (reference sequence). The CDR3 length is 17 residues. V was trimmed by 0 bases and J by 4 bases, leaving 17 bases between them. Here the CDR3 reads CATSRDGAGRQADTQYF. CDR3 nucleotide sequence: TGTGCCACCAGCAGAGATGGGGCAGGGAGACAGGCAGATACGCAGTATTTT. The variable domain in full, completed from reference TRBV15 and TRBJ2-3, reads DAMVIQNPRYQVTQFGKPVTLSCSQTLNHNVMYWYQQKSSQAPKLLFHYYDKDFNNEADTPDNFQSRRPNTSFCFLDIRSPGLGDTAMYLCATSRDGAGRQADTQYFGPGTRLTVL.

The chain employs TRBV4-1 and TRBJ2-7, with unresolved D. V was clipped by 1 base and J by 2 bases, with 6 bases between them. Germline-derived CDR1 and CDR2 are MGHRA and YSYEKL. This CDR3 spans 13 amino acids. The CDR3 protein is CASSQGSAYEQYF. CDR3 DNA sequence: TGCGCCAGCAGCCAAGGGAGCGCCTACGAGCAGTACTTC.

The chain couples TRBV9 to TRBJ1-3, with 8 bases matching TRBD1. The CDR3 length is 16 residues. CDR1 and CDR2 (germline): SGDLS, YYNGEE. V lost 0 bases to trimming and J lost 3 bases; unmatched junction nucleotides: 5. The CDR3 DNA sequence: TGTGCCAGCAGCGTAGCTACAGGGGGACGTGGAAACACCATATATTTT. This sequence encodes CASSVATGGRGNTIYF.

As regards this clone: In the same sample, other DNA sequences code for this CDR3. The CDR3 region has the DNA TGTGCCAGCAGCCAGGGGGGGGGCCAGCCCCAGCATTTT. Protein sequence: CASSQGGGQPQHF. The V and J genes are TRBV4-2 and TRBJ1-5; D perhaps matches TRBD1 (6 bases). The V end lost 3 bases, the J end lost 7 bases, and 10 bases lay between the germline ends. The CDR3 spans 13 residues. CDR1 is LGHNA, CDR2 YNFKEQ, per germline.

This clone was counted only a few times. At one end, the junction sequence differs from germline, possibly due to a read error. The rearrangement uses TRBV4-2 and TRBJ2-7, with D perhaps being TRBD1 or TRBD2 (5 bases each). The germline V gene encodes CDR1 LGHNA and CDR2 YNFKEQ. This CDR3 is 15 amino acids long. CDR3 residues: CASSQESDGAYEPQF. CDR3 nucleotide sequence: TGTGCCAGCAGCCAAGAGAGCGACGGGGCCTACGAGCCCCAATTC.

The chain links TRBV6-6 to TRBJ2-2; 7 nucleotides match TRBD2. This CDR3 comprises 14 residues. Trimming removed 6 bases from V and 1 base from J; junction bases left unmatched: 2. Germline values: CDR1 MNHNY, CDR2 SVGAGI (reference sequence). For the CDR3, the DNA is TGTGCCAGCAGCCCTAGCGGGAACACCGGGGAGCTGTTTTTT. This sequence encodes CASSPSGNTGELFF.

V usage is TRBV6-5 and J usage is TRBJ2-3; 10 bases fit TRBD2. CDR1 is MNHEY, CDR2 SVGAGI, per germline. The trim removed 4 bases at V and 5 bases at J, leaving 9 bases unmatched. The CDR3 spans 16 residues. The CDR3 loop reads CASSLTSGWSGDTQYF. CDR3 nucleotides: TGTGCCAGCAGTTTGACTAGCGGGTGGAGTGGAGATACGCAGTATTTT.

The count of this clone is one. The chain employs TRBV27 and TRBJ2-5; weak D call: TRBD1 (7 bases). Trimming removed 4 bases from V and 9 bases from J, with 12 bases in between. This CDR3 is 12 amino acids long. Germline loops: CDR1 MNHEY, CDR2 SMNVEV (reference sequence). This chain's CDR3 is CASSSLRGAQYF. The CDR3 coding sequence is TGTGCCAGCAGTTCCCTCAGGGGGGCCCAGTACTTC.

This clone showed up just a few times. The chain links TRBV5-6 to TRBJ1-1; the match to TRBD1 covers 8 bases. This CDR3 comprises 16 residues. Germline CDR1 reads SGHDT; CDR2 reads YYEEEE. With 2 bases clipped from V and 5 bases from J, the junction kept 11 bases outside the gene matches. CDR3 coding DNA: TGTGCCAGCAGCTTTAATGGGGCAGGGGGCTGGACTGAAGCTTTCTTT. Protein sequence: CASSFNGAGGWTEAFF.

The chain recombines TRBV28 with TRBJ1-5; 7 positions match TRBD1. Germline-derived CDR1 and CDR2 are MDHEN and SYDVKM. The CDR3 spans 14 residues. The junction had 4 bases not matched to a gene; V was cut back by 5 bases and J by 3 bases. DNA for the CDR3: TGTGCCAGCAGTCCGGACAGGTTCAATCAGCCCCAGCATTTT. Amino acid sequence: CASSPDRFNQPQHF.

The rearrangement joins TRBV28 to TRBJ1-2; D may be TRBD1 (6 bases). This CDR3 region has 15 residues. V lost 5 bases, J lost 3 bases, and 16 bases lay in between. The V gene's germline CDR1 is MDHEN and CDR2 SYDVKM. CDR3 DNA sequence: TGTGCCAGCAGTCCATCGGGGGGGCGCGACTATGGCTACACCTTC. It codes for CASSPSGGRDYGYTF.